This TCR beta chain is from a study of cytomegalovirus exposure and HLA in healthy donors. General study points: Evidence from a later analysis indicated that most CMV-associated TCR beta chains looked HLA-restricted.

About this clone: The antigen remains unidentified.

The PCR contained 60 Vbeta and 13 Jbeta primers. Sequencing used immunoSEQ multiplex PCR; TCRdb keeps in-frame clones, though not all of them. The sample has some 120,000 clones, roughly 80% seen once; the top ten hold over 9%. The clonotype originates from a male donor in good health and CMV-seropositive. Specimen: PBMCs.

The CDR3 bases are TGTGCCAGCAGCGTAGACCCGGCGGGATCTTACAATGAGCAGTTCTTC. Translated, it gives CASSVDPAGSYNEQFF. The rearrangement joins TRBV9 to TRBJ2-1; a possible D gene is TRBD2 (6 bases). Germline lookup yields CDR1 SGDLS and CDR2 YYNGEE. The V end was cut by 0 bases, the J end by 4 bases, with 14 bases between. The CDR3 has 16 amino acids.